A selection of T cell receptor beta chains follows, all from one sample in a study of blood T cell repertoires in COVID-19. Assay: immunoSEQ multiplex PCR; the TCRdb copy retains only in-frame clones and omits some. The table lists around 150,000 clones, roughly four fifths of them singletons. The material sequenced was peripheral blood. These receptors were collected from a woman aged 80 or over with acute or convalescent COVID-19. CDR3s include the opening cysteine and the closing phenylalanine or tryptophan.

v_gene: TRBV3-1/TRBV3-2; len: 16; CDR3aa: CASSKGGGKTDQPQHF
v_gene: TRBV19; len: 14; CDR3aa: CASSIASGAYEQYF
v_gene: TRBV30; len: 15; CDR3aa: CAWRRAGIGSDTQYF
v_gene: TRBV24-1; len: 14; CDR3aa: CATSRESRTDTQYF
v_gene: TRBV5-1; len: 16; CDR3aa: CASSFGTDPGNQPQHF
v_gene: TRBV5-6; len: 12; CDR3aa: CASSLEGGTQYF
v_gene: TRBV3-1/TRBV3-2; len: 12; CDR3aa: CASSQGGGEQYF
v_gene: TRBV7-2; len: 14; CDR3aa: CASSPGAANTEAFF
v_gene: TRBV4-2; len: 17; CDR3aa: CASSQSSTQRYTDTQYF
v_gene: TRBV10-3; len: 13; CDR3aa: CAISRGLNTEAFF
v_gene: TRBV10-2; len: 14; CDR3aa: CASTGRIYGEKLFF
v_gene: TRBV19; len: 13; CDR3aa: CASKDRVWTEAFF
v_gene: TRBV7-8; len: 15; CDR3aa: CASSQRTGGFNEQFF
v_gene: TRBV5-1; len: 15; CDR3aa: CASSLVGTGGYEQYF
v_gene: TRBV14; len: 14; CDR3aa: CASSQEGVGRGAFF
v_gene: TRBV4-2; len: 15; CDR3aa: CASSPRAGGSYEQYF
v_gene: TRBV4-1; len: 18; CDR3aa: CASSQDPSPGQVSYEQYF
v_gene: TRBV5-6; len: 12; CDR3aa: CASSLDRVGYTF
v_gene: TRBV9; len: 16; CDR3aa: CASSGTGLSSGNTIYF
v_gene: TRBV6-5; len: 15; CDR3aa: CASGPSGTNTGELFF
v_gene: TRBV6-5; len: 13; CDR3aa: CASSSLRGYEQYF
v_gene: TRBV18; len: 15; CDR3aa: CASSPTSSRSYEQYF
v_gene: TRBV25-1; len: 12; CDR3aa: CASGTLVGEAFF
v_gene: TRBV6-5; len: 14; CDR3aa: CASRRGQNTDTQYF
v_gene: TRBV2; len: 13; CDR3aa: CASRGDRVYEQFF
v_gene: TRBV24-1; len: 13; CDR3aa: CATSDSNRPEQYF
v_gene: TRBV19; len: 12; CDR3aa: CASSKGAETQYF
v_gene: TRBV2; len: 13; CDR3aa: CAGGQNSNQPQHF
v_gene: TRBV7-9; len: 12; CDR3aa: CASSSSLAEQYF